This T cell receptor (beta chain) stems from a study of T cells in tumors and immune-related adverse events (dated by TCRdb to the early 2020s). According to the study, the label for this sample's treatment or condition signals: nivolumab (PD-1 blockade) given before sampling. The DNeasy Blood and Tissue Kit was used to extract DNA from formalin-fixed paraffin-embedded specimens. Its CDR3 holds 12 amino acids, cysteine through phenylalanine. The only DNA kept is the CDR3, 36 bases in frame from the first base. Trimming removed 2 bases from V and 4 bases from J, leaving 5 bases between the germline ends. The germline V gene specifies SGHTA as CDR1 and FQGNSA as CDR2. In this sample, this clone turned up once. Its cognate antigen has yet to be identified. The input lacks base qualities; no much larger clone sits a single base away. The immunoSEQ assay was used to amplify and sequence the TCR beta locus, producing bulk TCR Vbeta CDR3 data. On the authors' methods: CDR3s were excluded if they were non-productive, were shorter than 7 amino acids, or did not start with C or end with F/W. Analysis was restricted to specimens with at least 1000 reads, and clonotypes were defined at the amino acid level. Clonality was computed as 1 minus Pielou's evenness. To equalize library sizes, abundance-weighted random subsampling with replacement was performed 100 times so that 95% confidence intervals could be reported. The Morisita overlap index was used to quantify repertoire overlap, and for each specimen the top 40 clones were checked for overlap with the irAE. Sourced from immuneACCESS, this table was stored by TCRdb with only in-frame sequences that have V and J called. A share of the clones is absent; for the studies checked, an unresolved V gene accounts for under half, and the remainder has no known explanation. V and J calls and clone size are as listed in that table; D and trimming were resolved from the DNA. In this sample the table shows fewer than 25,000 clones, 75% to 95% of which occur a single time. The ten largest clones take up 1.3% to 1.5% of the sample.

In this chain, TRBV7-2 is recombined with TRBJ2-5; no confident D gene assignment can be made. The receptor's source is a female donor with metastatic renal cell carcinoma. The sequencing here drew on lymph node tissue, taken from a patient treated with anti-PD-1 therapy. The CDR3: CASSLNPETQYF. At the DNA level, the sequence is TGTGCCAGCAGCTTAAACCCAGAGACCCAGTACTTC.